Following are 23 T cell receptor beta chains from one sample sequenced in a study of cytomegalovirus exposure and HLA in healthy donors. With 60 Vbeta and 13 Jbeta primers, the PCR was carried out. Assay: immunoSEQ multiplex PCR; the TCRdb copy retains only in-frame clones and omits some. Of roughly 200,000 clones in the sample, roughly four fifths are singletons; the top ten hold 1.5% to 2%. Sequenced sample: PBMCs. These receptors came from a man aged 30 to 45 in good health and CMV-seronegative.

This chain joins TRBV11-2 and TRBJ2-7, with TRBD1 identical over 8 bases. Trimming took 1 base from V and 4 from J; bases not matched to a gene: 3. The CDR3 runs 14 residues. Looked up from germline, CDR1 is SGHAT and CDR2 is FQNNGV. For the CDR3, the DNA is TGTGCCAGCAGCTTAGGGACAGGGAGTTACGAGCAGTACTTC. It codes for CASSLGTGSYEQYF.

This clone was counted between two and nine times. The chain employs TRBV10-3 and TRBJ2-2, with 7 positions matching TRBD1. The CDR3 has 15 amino acids. V lost 6 bases and J lost 1; bases outside the gene matches: 5. Germline CDR1 reads ENHRY; CDR2 reads SYGVKD. CDR3: CAISQGQVNTGELFF. For the CDR3, the DNA is TGTGCCATCAGCCAAGGACAGGTGAACACCGGGGAGCTGTTTTTT.

V and J are TRBV27 and TRBJ2-7; 8 nucleotides match TRBD1. Trimming cost V 5 bases and J 1 base; bases outside gene matches: 4. The CDR3 is made up of 14 amino acids. Looked up from germline, CDR1 is MNHEY and CDR2 is SMNVEV (reference sequence). CDR3 in DNA: TGTGCCAGCAGTAGAAGACAGGGGTCCTACGAGCAGTACTTC. Encoded protein: CASSRRQGSYEQYF.

The rearrangement links TRBV13 to TRBJ2-5; 14 bases are a match to TRBD2. The V gene's germline CDR1 is PRHDT and CDR2 FYEKMQ (reference sequence). The CDR3 runs 19 residues. V lost 5 bases and J lost 5; bases outside the gene matches: 16. The CDR3 DNA sequence: TGTGCCAGCAGCGCGTATCCGGGACTAGCGGGAGAGGTGAGGGAGACCCAGTACTTC. Protein sequence: CASSAYPGLAGEVRETQYF.

This sequence joins TRBV2 and TRBJ2-1; 9 bases fit TRBD2. CDR1 is SNHLY and CDR2 is FYNNEI in the germline V gene. The CDR3 sequence is 15 residues long. With 2 bases clipped from V and 4 bases from J, the junction kept 3 bases outside the gene matches. CDR3 DNA: TGTGCCAGCAGTGAAACTAGCGGGCCATACAATGAGCAGTTCTTC. As protein: CASSETSGPYNEQFF.

A few counts support this clone. CDR3 coding DNA: TGTGCCAGCAGCCTGACAGGGAAGCCCCAGCATTTT. Residues: CASSLTGKPQHF. V and J are TRBV28 and TRBJ1-5, with 7 bases that match TRBD1. Germline loops: CDR1 MDHEN, CDR2 SYDVKM. Trimming removed 6 bases from V and 8 bases from J; junction bases left unmatched: 4. This CDR3 spans 12 amino acids.

The chain combines TRBV4-1 with TRBJ2-2; 8 nucleotides align to TRBD2. Germline CDR1 is MGHRA and CDR2 is YSYEKL. The V and J ends lost 1 base and 2 bases, in that order; junction bases with no gene match: 9. The CDR3 covers 18 residues. The CDR3 DNA sequence: TGCGCCAGCAGCCAAGGGTCGCTGGGACTAGTTAACACCGGGGAGCTGTTTTTT. As protein: CASSQGSLGLVNTGELFF.

The V call is TRBV7-6, the J call TRBJ1-2, with 9 bases matching TRBD1. CDR1 and CDR2 from the germline V gene are SGHVS and FNYEAQ. This CDR3 has 15 amino acids. V shed 5 bases, J shed 3 bases, and the junction held 7 bases outside the gene matches. Written as DNA, the CDR3 is TGTGCCAGCAGCCCTACGACAGGGGGGCACTATGGCTACACCTTC. This codes for CASSPTTGGHYGYTF.

The chain has TRBV5-5 and TRBJ2-2, with TRBD2 as a possible D gene (6 bases). Germline loops: CDR1 SGHKS, CDR2 YYEKEE (reference sequence). V lost 4 bases and J 5 bases, leaving 18 bases between the germline ends. This CDR3 has 16 amino acids. The CDR3 DNA reads as TGTGCCAGCAGCCCCCCAAGAGGGGACTTTACCGGGGAGCTGTTTTTT. Encoded protein: CASSPPRGDFTGELFF.

The chain is built from TRBV6-6 and TRBJ1-1, with a possible D match to TRBD1 (6 bases). With 2 bases removed from V and 4 bases from J, the gap between germline ends came to 14 bases. The CDR3 runs to 15 residues. The germline V gene has CDR1 MNHNY and CDR2 SVGAGI (reference sequence). CDR3 sequence: CASSYARDIGTEAFF. The CDR3 DNA reads TGTGCCAGCAGTTACGCCCGGGACATTGGCACTGAAGCTTTCTTT.

The chain is built from TRBV5-1 and TRBJ1-4, with TRBD1 matching 9 bases. Germline values: CDR1 SGHRS, CDR2 YFSETQ. The trim removed 3 bases at V and 7 bases at J, leaving 10 bases unmatched. The CDR3 has 16 amino acids. As DNA, the CDR3 is TGCGCCAGCAGCTCACCCCCGGGACAGGGCGTTGAAAAACTGTTTTTT. Its protein is CASSSPPGQGVEKLFF.

The rearrangement uses TRBV19 and TRBJ2-2; D unresolved. CDR1 and CDR2 from the germline V gene are LNHDA and SQIVND (reference sequence). With 4 bases removed from V and 1 base from J, the gap between germline ends came to 13 bases. The CDR3 runs to 16 residues. CDR3 sequence: CASSTMVILNTGELFF. The CDR3 DNA follows: TGTGCCAGTAGTACTATGGTGATACTGAACACCGGGGAGCTGTTTTTT.

The CDR3 DNA is TGTGCCAGCAGCCAAGATACTGACTATTACACGAACACCGGGGAGCTGTTTTTT. Protein: CASSQDTDYYTNTGELFF. The J gene is TRBJ2-2, the V gene TRBV4-2; a possible D gene is TRBD2 (5 bases). CDR3 length: 18 amino acids. With 0 bases removed from V and 0 bases from J, the gap between germline ends came to 14 bases. CDR1 is LGHNA and CDR2 is YNFKEQ in the germline V gene.

The V gene is TRBV5-1, the J gene TRBJ2-3; 15 bases match TRBD2. Losses at the gene ends were 2 bases for V and 4 bases for J; bases not matched to a gene: 2. CDR3 size: 16 residues. CDR1 is SGHRS and CDR2 is YFSETQ in the germline V gene. The CDR3 region is CASSLGTSGRPDTQYF. Written as DNA, the CDR3 is TGCGCCAGCAGCTTAGGGACTAGCGGGAGGCCAGATACGCAGTATTTT.

The CDR3 loop is CASSRASDYYEQYF. The CDR3, as DNA: TGTGCCAGCAGTAGGGCTAGCGACTATTACGAGCAGTACTTC. This chain uses TRBV6-6 with TRBJ2-7; D possibly corresponds to TRBD2 (6 bases). The CDR3 runs to 14 residues. The V and J ends lost 5 bases and 4 bases respectively, with 15 bases between them. Germline V CDR1 and CDR2: MNHNY, SVGAGI (reference sequence).

The rearrangement joins TRBV9 to TRBJ2-3; 12 bases fit TRBD2. Germline V gene lookup returns CDR1 SGDLS and CDR2 YYNGEE. The CDR3 is 15 amino acids. J was trimmed by 0 bases and V by 5 bases; bases with no gene match: 1. The CDR3 coding sequence is TGTGCCAGCAGTGGGACTAGCGGGAGCACAGATACGCAGTATTTT. This translates into CASSGTSGSTDTQYF.

The V and J genes are TRBV7-6 and TRBJ2-7; 8 positions match TRBD1. The trim removed 5 bases at V and 1 base at J, leaving 4 bases unmatched. The CDR3 has 14 residues. The germline V gene has CDR1 SGHVS and CDR2 FNYEAQ. The CDR3 region is CASSKGTGSYEQYF. In DNA, the CDR3 is TGTGCCAGCAGCAAAGGGACAGGTTCCTACGAGCAGTACTTC.

V is TRBV2 and J is TRBJ2-3, with 7 bases fitting TRBD2. This CDR3 spans 14 amino acids. V lost 7 bases and J lost 1; bases outside the gene matches: 5. The V gene's germline CDR1 is SNHLY and CDR2 FYNNEI. CDR3 protein: CASKAGYGTDTQYF. In nucleotides, the CDR3 is TGTGCCAGCAAAGCGGGATACGGCACAGATACGCAGTATTTT.

The chain couples TRBV27 to TRBJ2-5, with 11 bases matching TRBD1. CDR3 length: 15 amino acids. J lost 1 base, V lost 5 bases, and 3 bases had no gene match. The germline V gene encodes CDR1 MNHEY and CDR2 SMNVEV (reference sequence). The CDR3 here is CASSRDRGSQETQYF. The CDR3 DNA follows: TGTGCCAGCAGTAGGGACAGGGGGAGCCAAGAGACCCAGTACTTC.

The chain has TRBV2 and TRBJ1-2; 10 bases match TRBD1. The germline CDR1 and CDR2 sequences are SNHLY and FYNNEI. V shed 6 bases, J shed 4 bases, and the junction held 5 bases outside the gene matches. This CDR3 is built from 14 residues. Here the CDR3 reads CASSGDRGSYGYTF. The CDR3 bases are TGTGCCAGCAGCGGGGACAGGGGAAGCTATGGCTACACCTTC.

The chain has TRBV15 and TRBJ2-5; perhaps TRBD2 as D (5 bases). The germline V gene encodes CDR1 LNHNV and CDR2 YYDKDF (reference sequence). Trimming cost V 3 bases and J 5 bases, with 13 bases left between them. The CDR3 length is 14 residues. DNA of the CDR3: TGTGCCACCAGCAGTAGGCTACGGAGGGAGACCCAGTACTTC. Its protein is CATSSRLRRETQYF.

In the case of this clone: Distinct nucleotide sequences in the sample also encode this CDR3. CDR3 sequence reads: CASRGAAYEQYF. The CDR3 nucleotides are TGTGCCAGCAGGGGAGCGGCCTACGAGCAGTACTTC. The chain has TRBV6-1 and TRBJ2-7, with D tentatively TRBD2 (5 bases). Trimming left V 6 bases short and J 2 bases short, with 8 bases between. Germline CDR1 MNHNS, CDR2 SASEGT. The length of the CDR3 is 12 residues.

CDR3 sequence: CASSLASGTDQETQYF. The CDR3 nucleotides read TGTGCCAGCAGCTTAGCTTCGGGTACGGACCAAGAGACCCAGTACTTC. This chain joins TRBV7-9 and TRBJ2-5; D unclear. V lost 0 bases and J 0 bases, leaving 11 bases between the germline ends. CDR3 length: 16 amino acids. Germline assignment: CDR1 SEHNR and CDR2 FQNEAQ (reference sequence).